This T cell receptor (beta chain) originates from a study of T-cell memory formation after mild COVID-19. The CDR3 runs to 16 residues. CDR1 is SGHRS, CDR2 YFSETQ, per germline. The V end was cut by 4 bases, the J end by 3 bases, with 19 bases between. TCRdb reanalysed the 5' RACE reads using MiXCR and keeps one entry per CDR3 protein. The sample records around 440,000 distinct CDR3 sequences, around a sixth being singletons. This clonotype has just a few counts. The specimen was PBMCs or a T cell subset sorted from them (not recorded which). The TCR was taken from an adult woman who had mild COVID-19 (a few samples of this study predate the infection). Cell type and time point are not known. The chain employs TRBV5-1 and TRBJ1-2; tentative D call: TRBD1 (6 bases). The chain's CDR3 is CASSPDLGPGDYGYTF. The CDR3 DNA is TGCGCCAGCAGCCCCGATTTGGGTCCAGGGGACTATGGCTACACCTTC. Complete variable domain (other parts from reference TRBV5-1 and TRBJ1-2): KAGVTQTPRYLIKTRGQQVTLSCSPISGHRSVSWYQQTPGQGLQFLFEYFSETQRNKGNFPGRFSGRQFSNSRSEMNVSTLELGDSALYLCASSPDLGPGDYGYTFGSGTRLTVV.